Below are 11 T cell receptor beta chains sequenced from a single sample in a study of vaccination and CD4 T cells after COVID-19. Indicated treatment: approximately 9-day PBMC culture with coronavirus spike peptide pools or control peptides (ViraFEST assay). No antigen is known for these receptors. Sequenced with the Oncomine TCR Beta short-read assay was DNA taken from cultured CD4+ T cells. MiXCR, run by TCRdb on the PCR reads, gives a single entry per CDR3 protein. Of about 14,000 distinct CDR3 sequences in the sample, about 31% were seen once. The sequencing input was cultured CD4+ T cells from blood. These receptors were taken from a human donor with COVID-19.

CDR3 sequence: CASSYGDQGTRAEQYF. The DNA of the CDR3 is TGTGCCAGCAGTTACGGGGACCAGGGAACTCGGGCGGAGCAGTACTTC. The chain employs TRBV6-5 and TRBJ2-7, with D tentatively TRBD1 or TRBD2 (5 bases each). Trimming pared 2 bases from V and 7 bases from J, leaving 21 bases between. CDR1 is MNHEY, CDR2 SVGAGI, per germline. This CDR3 is built from 16 residues.

This chain connects TRBV20-1 to TRBJ1-2; 11 bases are shared with TRBD1. The CDR3 runs to 14 residues. The ends lost 3 bases at V and 7 bases at J; junction bases unmatched: 7. Per germline, CDR1 DFQATT and CDR2 SNEGSKA (reference sequence). CDR3 bases: TGCAGTGCTAGTCGAGGACAGGGGGCAGGTGGCTACACCTTC. This gives the protein CSASRGQGAGGYTF.

This clonotype was seen only a few times. The chain has TRBV10-2 and TRBJ2-4, with D possibly being TRBD1 (6 bases). Deletions cut 7 bases from V and 0 bases from J, with 19 bases between. This CDR3 region has 17 residues. From germline, CDR1 is WSHSY and CDR2 SAAADI. CDR3 residues: CASTPARTVLAKNIQYF. CDR3 nucleotide sequence: TGCGCCAGCACCCCAGCCAGGACAGTCCTAGCCAAAAACATTCAGTACTTC.

The rearrangement links TRBV20-1 to TRBJ1-1; D perhaps matches TRBD1 (5 bases). The V end lost 3 bases, the J end lost 1 base, and 12 bases lay between the germline ends. The CDR3 is 14 residues long. Looked up from germline, CDR1 is DFQATT and CDR2 is SNEGSKA (reference sequence). CDR3: CSASQPGANTEAFF. CDR3 sequence (DNA): TGCAGTGCTAGTCAACCCGGGGCGAACACTGAAGCTTTCTTT.

The chain recombines TRBV20-1 with TRBJ1-1, with a possible D match to TRBD1 (5 bases). V lost 5 bases and J 3 bases, leaving 10 bases between the germline ends. This CDR3 spans 12 amino acids. Germline values: CDR1 DFQATT, CDR2 SNEGSKA (reference sequence). The CDR3 nucleotides are TGCAGTGCTGGAGTGGGGGACACTGAAGCTTTCTTT. Translated, it gives CSAGVGDTEAFF.

V is TRBV7-9 and J is TRBJ1-2; 9 bases agree with TRBD1. Germline values: CDR1 SEHNR, CDR2 FQNEAQ (reference sequence). Trimming took 5 bases from V and 2 from J; bases not matched to a gene: 6. This CDR3 is built from 15 residues. CDR3 amino acids: CASSPQDRGNYGYTF. The CDR3 DNA reads TGTGCCAGCAGCCCCCAGGACAGGGGCAACTATGGCTACACCTTC.

This clonotype was picked up a small number of times. The CDR3 DNA reads TGTGCCAGCAGCTTACTTGTGGGTGGGGAGACCCAGTACTTC. This gives the protein CASSLLVGGETQYF. The chain employs TRBV7-6 and TRBJ2-5; no firm D call. CDR3 length equals 14 residues. Germline V lookup: CDR1 SGHVS, CDR2 FNYEAQ. Trimming shortened V by 2 bases and J by 5 bases, and 12 bases separated the two germline ends.

The CDR3 DNA reads as TGCAGTGCTAGACGCCCGGGAGGGGGGAGAGAGACCCAGTACTTC. It encodes CSARRPGGGRETQYF. The chain combines TRBV20-1 with TRBJ2-5; 8 positions match TRBD2. The germline V gene has CDR1 DFQATT and CDR2 SNEGSKA (reference sequence). The CDR3 contains 15 residues. The V and J ends lost 2 bases and 4 bases, in that order; junction bases with no gene match: 9.

The chain combines TRBV6-1 with TRBJ1-1; D is unresolved. Germline V gene data show CDR1 as MNHNS and CDR2 as SASEGT. CDR3 length: 15 residues. Trimming left V 8 bases short and J 0 bases short, with 16 bases between. For the CDR3, the DNA is TGTGCCAGCGTGACTACCCAGGAACTGAACACTGAAGCTTTCTTT. Translating gives CASVTTQELNTEAFF.

J is TRBJ1-5 and V is TRBV5-1; 7 bases agree with TRBD1. Germline CDR1 SGHRS, CDR2 YFSETQ. The junction had 14 bases not matched to a gene; V was cut back by 4 bases and J by 1 base. The length of the CDR3 is 18 residues. The CDR3 nucleotides read TGCGCCAGCAGCCCCGGGACAGCCGGCTACCCGAGCAATCAGCCCCAGCATTTT. It encodes CASSPGTAGYPSNQPQHF.

The rearrangement uses TRBV12-3 or TRBV12-4 and TRBJ2-1; TRBD2 agrees at 10 bases. The CDR3 runs to 17 residues. Germline trimming cut 2 bases from V and 3 bases from J; bases unmatched to any gene: 7. CDR3 loop: CASSLSSSGGVYNEQFF. In nucleotides, the CDR3 is TGTGCCAGCAGTTTAAGTTCTAGCGGGGGAGTCTACAATGAGCAGTTCTTC.